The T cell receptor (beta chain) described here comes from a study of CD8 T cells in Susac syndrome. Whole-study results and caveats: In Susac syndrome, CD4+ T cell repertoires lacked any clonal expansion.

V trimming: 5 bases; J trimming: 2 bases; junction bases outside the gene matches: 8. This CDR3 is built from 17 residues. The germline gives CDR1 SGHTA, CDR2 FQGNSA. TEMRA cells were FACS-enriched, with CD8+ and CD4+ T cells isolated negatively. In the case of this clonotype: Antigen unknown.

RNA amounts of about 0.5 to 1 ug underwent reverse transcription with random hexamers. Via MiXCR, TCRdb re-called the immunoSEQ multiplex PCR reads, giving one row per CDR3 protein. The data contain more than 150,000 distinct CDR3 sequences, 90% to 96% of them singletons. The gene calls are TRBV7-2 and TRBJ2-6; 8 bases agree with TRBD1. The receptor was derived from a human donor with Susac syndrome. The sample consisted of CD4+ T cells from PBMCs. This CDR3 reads CASSPQGQGAGANVLTF. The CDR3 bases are TGTGCCAGCAGCCCCCAAGGACAGGGTGCTGGGGCCAACGTCCTGACTTTC.